This TCR beta chain was obtained from a study of cytomegalovirus exposure and HLA in healthy donors. Background on the study: Prior work identified more than 90 million unique TCR beta sequences in 150 million to 200 million T cells.

As regards this clone: The identical CDR3 is also encoded by other nucleotide sequences in the sample.

PCR used 60 Vbeta primers and 13 Jbeta primers. Some clones are missing from TCRdb's copy, which holds only in-frame ones; the method was immunoSEQ multiplex PCR. The sample spans roughly 60,000 clones; the ten largest clones claim less than 4%. V lost 0 bases and J 8 bases, leaving 10 bases between the germline ends. There are 13 residues in the CDR3. Germline-derived CDR1 and CDR2 are GTSNPN and SVGIG (reference sequence). The chain employs TRBV30 and TRBJ1-4, with D uncertain. The sample consisted of PBMCs. This TCR was sampled from a male donor in good health and CMV-seronegative. Written as DNA, the CDR3 is TGTGCCTGGAGTGTATTAGGCGGCGAAAAACTGTTTTTT. Translated, it gives CAWSVLGGEKLFF.